A selection of T cell receptor beta chains follows, all from one sample in a study of blood T cell repertoires in COVID-19. Produced via immunoSEQ multiplex PCR; TCRdb's table is partial and in-frame only. The repertoire consists of about 200,000 clones, with nearly 90% occurring once and the leading ten covering around a fifth. The sequencing sample was made of peripheral blood. The receptors originated from a man in his fifties or sixties with active or convalescent COVID-19. Each CDR3 is given with its conserved first and last residue. Each record gives: V gene, J gene, D gene, clone size, CDR3 DNA, CDR3 protein. The D gene is left open where the match is weak. A clone size is listed for some rows: how often the clone was seen (once, few, many), or a class if it is expanded.

V: TRBV5-3; J: TRBJ2-5; D: TRBD2; size: .; DNA: TGTGCCAGAAGCTTGGATTATAGCGGGGCCCAAGAGACCCAGTACTTC; CDR3: CARSLDYSGAQETQYF
V: TRBV4-2; J: TRBJ1-5; D: TRBD1; size: .; DNA: TGTGCCAGCAGCCAAGATCGTGCGGCAGGGGGCCTTCAGCCCCAGCATTTT; CDR3: CASSQDRAAGGLQPQHF
V: TRBV9; J: TRBJ2-3; D: TRBD2; size: .; DNA: TGTGCCAGCAGCGTAGAGCCTAGCGGGGCACGGCATACGCAGTATTTT; CDR3: CASSVEPSGARHTQYF
V: TRBV9; J: TRBJ2-1; D: TRBD1; size: .; DNA: TGTGCCAGCACTCTTGATACAGGGGGCTACAATGAGCAGTTCTTC; CDR3: CASTLDTGGYNEQFF
V: TRBV6-5; J: TRBJ1-2; D: .; size: .; DNA: TGTGCCAGCAGTTACTCGAGACTGAACTATGGCTACACCTTC; CDR3: CASSYSRLNYGYTF
V: TRBV18; J: TRBJ2-1; D: .; size: .; DNA: TGTGCCAGCTCACCACAGGGGTCGGCCTACAATGAGCAGTTCTTC; CDR3: CASSPQGSAYNEQFF
V: TRBV12-3/TRBV12-4; J: TRBJ1-4; D: .; size: .; DNA: TGTGCCAGCAGTTTTGGGCAGGGCCGAAAACTGTTTTTT; CDR3: CASSFGQGRKLFF
V: TRBV15; J: TRBJ2-3; D: TRBD1; size: .; DNA: TGTGCCACCAGCAGAGATAGGGGACAGGGGGCCCCAGATACGCAGTATTTT; CDR3: CATSRDRGQGAPDTQYF
V: TRBV30; J: TRBJ2-5; D: TRBD1; size: .; DNA: TGTGCCTCGCAACGGGGGACAGGGGAAGAGACCCAGTACTTC; CDR3: CASQRGTGEETQYF
V: TRBV30; J: TRBJ1-3; D: .; size: .; DNA: TGTGCCTGGAAGAGGTCTGGAAACACCATATATTTT; CDR3: CAWKRSGNTIYF
V: TRBV29-1; J: TRBJ2-1; D: .; size: .; DNA: TGCAGCGTTGAACAGGGGATCAATGAGCAGTTCTTC; CDR3: CSVEQGINEQFF
V: TRBV6-5; J: TRBJ1-6; D: TRBD1; size: .; DNA: TGTGCCAGCGTGGGACAGGGGAGTGTTAATTCACCCCTCCACTTT; CDR3: CASVGQGSVNSPLHF
V: TRBV7-6; J: TRBJ1-3; D: .; size: .; DNA: TGTGCCAGCAGCTTTGACATTGACTCTGGAAACACCATATATTTT; CDR3: CASSFDIDSGNTIYF
V: TRBV5-1; J: TRBJ1-2; D: TRBD1; size: .; DNA: TGCGCCAGCAGTCAGACAGGGAACTATGGCTACACCTTC; CDR3: CASSQTGNYGYTF
V: TRBV27; J: TRBJ2-6; D: TRBD2; size: .; DNA: TGTGCCAGCAGTCCTCTAGCGGGGGGACGCTCTGGGGCCAACGTCCTGACTTTC; CDR3: CASSPLAGGRSGANVLTF
V: TRBV5-1; J: TRBJ2-3; D: TRBD2; size: once; DNA: TGCGCCAGCCTCCCTAGCGGGGCTAGCACAGATACGCAGTATTTT; CDR3: CASLPSGASTDTQYF
V: TRBV3-1/TRBV3-2; J: TRBJ1-4; D: .; size: .; DNA: TGTGCCAGCAGCCAAGGCCGCCGGTTCGGACAGAGTAATGAAAAACTGTTTTTT; CDR3: CASSQGRRFGQSNEKLFF
V: TRBV12-3/TRBV12-4; J: TRBJ1-5; D: .; size: .; DNA: TGTGCCAGCGCCCTTCAATCGGGTGGGCCCCAGCATTTT; CDR3: CASALQSGGPQHF
V: TRBV19; J: TRBJ1-2; D: TRBD1; size: .; DNA: TGTGCCAGTAGTATGCGGACAGGGCAGACCTTC; CDR3: CASSMRTGQTF
V: TRBV5-1; J: TRBJ1-5; D: .; size: .; DNA: TGCGCCAGCAGCTTGAGGCCGGAGCAGCCCCAGCATTTT; CDR3: CASSLRPEQPQHF
V: TRBV6-1; J: TRBJ2-3; D: TRBD2; size: once; DNA: TGTGCCAGCAGTGTAATCACTAGCGGGGGAACAGATACGCAGTATTTT; CDR3: CASSVITSGGTDTQYF
V: TRBV6-1; J: TRBJ2-1; D: .; size: .; DNA: TGTGCCAGCAGTGAAGGGACAGCCTCCTACAATGAGCAGTTCTTC; CDR3: CASSEGTASYNEQFF